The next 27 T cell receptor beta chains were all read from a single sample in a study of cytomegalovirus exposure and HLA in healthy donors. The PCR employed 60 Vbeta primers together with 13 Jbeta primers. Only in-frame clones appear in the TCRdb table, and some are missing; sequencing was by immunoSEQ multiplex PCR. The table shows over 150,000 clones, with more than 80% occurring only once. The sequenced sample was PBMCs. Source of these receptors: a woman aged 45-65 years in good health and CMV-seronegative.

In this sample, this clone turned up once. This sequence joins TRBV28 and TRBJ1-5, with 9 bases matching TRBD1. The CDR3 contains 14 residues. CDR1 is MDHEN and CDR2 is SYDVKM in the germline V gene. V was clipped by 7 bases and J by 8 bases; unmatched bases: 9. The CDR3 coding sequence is TGTGCCAGCACCAAGGACAGGGGCGTTAAGCCCCAGCATTTT. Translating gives CASTKDRGVKPQHF.

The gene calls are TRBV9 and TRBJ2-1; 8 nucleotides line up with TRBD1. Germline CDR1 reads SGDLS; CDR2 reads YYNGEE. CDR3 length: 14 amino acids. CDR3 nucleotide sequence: TGTGTCACCACTCCGGGACAGGCGGACAATGAGCAGTTCTTC. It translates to CVTTPGQADNEQFF.

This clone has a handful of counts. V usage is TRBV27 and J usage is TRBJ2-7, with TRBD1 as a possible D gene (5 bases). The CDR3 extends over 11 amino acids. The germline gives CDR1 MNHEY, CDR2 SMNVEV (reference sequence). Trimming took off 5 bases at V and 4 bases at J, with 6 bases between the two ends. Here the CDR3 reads CASSAGYEQYF. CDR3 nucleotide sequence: TGTGCCAGCAGTGCAGGGTACGAGCAGTACTTC.

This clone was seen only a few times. CDR3: CASNTPTGGLRETQYF. In nucleotides, the CDR3 is TGTGCCAGCAACACTCCCACGGGGGGGCTTAGAGAGACCCAGTACTTC. This chain links TRBV27 with TRBJ2-5, with 8 bases lining up with TRBD2. The CDR3 has 16 residues. Germline CDR1 and CDR2: MNHEY and SMNVEV (reference sequence). J was trimmed by 4 bases and V by 7 bases; bases with no gene match: 14.

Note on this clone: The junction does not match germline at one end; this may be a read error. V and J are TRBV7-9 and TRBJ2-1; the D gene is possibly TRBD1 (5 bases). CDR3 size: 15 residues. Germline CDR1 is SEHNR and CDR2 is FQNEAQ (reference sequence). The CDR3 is CASSSTDPYYNKQFF. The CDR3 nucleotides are TGTGCCAGCAGCTCGACAGACCCGTACTACAATAAGCAGTTCTTC. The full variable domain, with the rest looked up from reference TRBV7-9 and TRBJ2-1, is DTGVSQNPRHKITKRGQNVTFRCDPISEHNRLYWYRQTLGQGPEFLTYFQNEAQLEKSRLLSDRFSAERPKGSFSTLEIQRTEQGDSAMYLCASSSTDPYYNKQFFGPGTRLTVL.

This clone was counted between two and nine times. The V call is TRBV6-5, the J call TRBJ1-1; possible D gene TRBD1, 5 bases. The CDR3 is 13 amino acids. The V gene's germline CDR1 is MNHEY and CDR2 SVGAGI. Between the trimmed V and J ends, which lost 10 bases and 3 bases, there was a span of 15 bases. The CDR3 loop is CATKRQIDTEAFF. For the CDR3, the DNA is TGTGCCACCAAGAGACAGATTGACACTGAAGCTTTCTTT.

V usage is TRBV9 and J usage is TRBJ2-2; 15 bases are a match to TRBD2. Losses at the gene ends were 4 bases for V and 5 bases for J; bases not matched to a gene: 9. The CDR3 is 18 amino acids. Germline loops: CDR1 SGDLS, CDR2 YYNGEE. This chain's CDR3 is CASSTRTSGRAGTGELFF. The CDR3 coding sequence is TGTGCCAGCAGCACCCGGACTAGCGGGAGGGCAGGGACCGGGGAGCTGTTTTTT.

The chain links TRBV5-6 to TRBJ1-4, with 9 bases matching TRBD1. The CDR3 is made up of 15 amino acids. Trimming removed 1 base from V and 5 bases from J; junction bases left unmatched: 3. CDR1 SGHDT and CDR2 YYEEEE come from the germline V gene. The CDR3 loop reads CASSLTGQGNEKLFF. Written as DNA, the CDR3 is TGTGCCAGCAGCTTGACAGGACAGGGGAATGAAAAACTGTTTTTT.

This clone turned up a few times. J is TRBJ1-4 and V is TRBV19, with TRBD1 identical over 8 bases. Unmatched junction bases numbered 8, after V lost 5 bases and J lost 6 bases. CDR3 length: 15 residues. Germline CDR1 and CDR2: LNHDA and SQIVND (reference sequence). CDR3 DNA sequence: TGTGCCAGTAGTGCCCGACAGGGGATGTATGAAAAACTGTTTTTT. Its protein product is CASSARQGMYEKLFF.

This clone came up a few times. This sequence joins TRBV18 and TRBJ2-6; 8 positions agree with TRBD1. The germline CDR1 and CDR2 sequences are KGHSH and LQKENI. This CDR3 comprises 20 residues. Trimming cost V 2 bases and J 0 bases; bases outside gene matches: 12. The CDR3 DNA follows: TGTGCCAGCTCACCAGCTGGACAGGGTTCCCCTCTCTCTGGGGCCAACGTCCTGACTTTC. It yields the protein CASSPAGQGSPLSGANVLTF.

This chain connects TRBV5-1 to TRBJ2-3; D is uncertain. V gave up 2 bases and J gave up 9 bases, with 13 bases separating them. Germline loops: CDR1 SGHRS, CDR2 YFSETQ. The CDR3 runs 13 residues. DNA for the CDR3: TGCGCCAGCAGCTTCCCTCCGAAAGAGACGCAGTATTTT. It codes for CASSFPPKETQYF.

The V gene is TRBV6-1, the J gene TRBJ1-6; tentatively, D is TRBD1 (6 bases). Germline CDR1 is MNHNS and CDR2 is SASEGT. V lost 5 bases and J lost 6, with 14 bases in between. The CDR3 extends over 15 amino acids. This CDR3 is CASSINRVANSPLHF. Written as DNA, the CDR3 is TGTGCCAGCAGTATCAACAGGGTCGCTAATTCACCCCTCCACTTT.

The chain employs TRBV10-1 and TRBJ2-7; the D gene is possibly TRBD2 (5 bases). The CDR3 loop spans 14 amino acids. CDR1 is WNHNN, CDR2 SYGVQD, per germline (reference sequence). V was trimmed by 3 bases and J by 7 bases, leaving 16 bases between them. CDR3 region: CASSDWLPEAEQYF. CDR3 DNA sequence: TGCGCCAGCAGTGATTGGCTACCGGAGGCGGAGCAGTACTTC.

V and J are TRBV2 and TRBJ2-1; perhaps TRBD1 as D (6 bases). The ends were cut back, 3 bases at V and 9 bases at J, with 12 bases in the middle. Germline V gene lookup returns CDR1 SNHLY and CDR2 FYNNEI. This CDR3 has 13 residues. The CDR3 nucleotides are TGTGCCAGCAGTGACGCAGGGGTGATTGAGCAGTTCTTC. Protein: CASSDAGVIEQFF.

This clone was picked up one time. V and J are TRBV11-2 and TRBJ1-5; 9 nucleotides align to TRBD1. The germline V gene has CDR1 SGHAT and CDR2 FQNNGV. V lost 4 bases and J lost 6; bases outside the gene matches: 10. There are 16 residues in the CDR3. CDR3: CASSSLDRGVGQPQHF. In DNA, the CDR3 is TGTGCCAGCAGCTCCCTGGACAGGGGTGTAGGTCAGCCCCAGCATTTT.

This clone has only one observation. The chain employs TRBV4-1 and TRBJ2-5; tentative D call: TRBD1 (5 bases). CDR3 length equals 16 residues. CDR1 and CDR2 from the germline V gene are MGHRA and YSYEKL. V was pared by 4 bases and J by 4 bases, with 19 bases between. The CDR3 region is CASSPRRGTNGETQYF. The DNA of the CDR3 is TGCGCCAGCAGCCCTCGAAGGGGCACCAATGGAGAGACCCAGTACTTC.

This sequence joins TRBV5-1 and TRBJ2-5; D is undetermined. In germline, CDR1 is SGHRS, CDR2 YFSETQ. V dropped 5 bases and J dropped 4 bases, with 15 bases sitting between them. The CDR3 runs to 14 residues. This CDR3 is CASSRQAIRETQYF. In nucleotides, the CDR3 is TGCGCCAGCAGTAGGCAGGCGATACGAGAGACCCAGTACTTC. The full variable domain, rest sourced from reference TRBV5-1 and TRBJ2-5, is KAGVTQTPRYLIKTRGQQVTLSCSPISGHRSVSWYQQTPGQGLQFLFEYFSETQRNKGNFPGRFSGRQFSNSRSEMNVSTLELGDSALYLCASSRQAIRETQYFGPGTRLLVL.

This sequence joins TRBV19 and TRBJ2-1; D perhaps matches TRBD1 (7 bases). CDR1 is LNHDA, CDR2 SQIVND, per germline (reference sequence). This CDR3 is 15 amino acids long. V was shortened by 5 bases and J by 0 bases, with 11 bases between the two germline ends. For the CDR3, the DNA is TGTGCCAGTAGTCCGCAGGGGGGCTCCTACAATGAGCAGTTCTTC. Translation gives CASSPQGGSYNEQFF.

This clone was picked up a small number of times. For the CDR3, the DNA is TGTGCCAGCAGCTTAAGGTATGAGGCTGAAGCTTTCTTT. It translates to CASSLRYEAEAFF. The gene calls are TRBV7-9 and TRBJ1-1, with D unresolved. The CDR3 runs to 13 residues. V was pared by 2 bases and J by 6 bases, with 10 bases between. Germline V CDR1 and CDR2: SEHNR, FQNEAQ (reference sequence).

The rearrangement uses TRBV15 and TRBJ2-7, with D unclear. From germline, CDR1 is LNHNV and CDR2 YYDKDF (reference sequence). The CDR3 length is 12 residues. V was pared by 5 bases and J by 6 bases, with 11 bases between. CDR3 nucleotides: TGTGCCACCAGCGGTGTTCCGGGCGAGCAGTACTTC. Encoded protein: CATSGVPGEQYF.

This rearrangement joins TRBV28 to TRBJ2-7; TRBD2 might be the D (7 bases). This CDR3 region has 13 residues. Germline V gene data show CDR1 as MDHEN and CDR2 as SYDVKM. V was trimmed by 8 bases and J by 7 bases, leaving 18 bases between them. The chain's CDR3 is CASVQGGRGEQYF. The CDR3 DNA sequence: TGTGCCAGCGTCCAAGGGGGGAGGGGGGAGCAGTACTTC.

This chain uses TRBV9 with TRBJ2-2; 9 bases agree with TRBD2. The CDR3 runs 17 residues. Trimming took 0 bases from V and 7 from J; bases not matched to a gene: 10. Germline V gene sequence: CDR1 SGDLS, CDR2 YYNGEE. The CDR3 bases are TGTGCCAGCAGCGTAGAGTTGGGCGGGAGGGCCGGCGGGGAGCTGTTTTTT. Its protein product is CASSVELGGRAGGELFF.

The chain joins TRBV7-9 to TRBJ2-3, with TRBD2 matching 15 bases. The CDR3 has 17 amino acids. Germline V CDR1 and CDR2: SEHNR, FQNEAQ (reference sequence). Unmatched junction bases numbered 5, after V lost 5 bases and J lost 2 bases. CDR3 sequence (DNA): TGTGCCAGCAGCCCCGGGACTAGCGGGGGGTACACAGATACGCAGTATTTT. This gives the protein CASSPGTSGGYTDTQYF.

Written as DNA, the CDR3 is TGTGCCAGCAGGACGGATACTAGCAATGAGCAGTTCTTC. It is translated as CASRTDTSNEQFF. The rearrangement links TRBV6-1 to TRBJ2-1; D possibly corresponds to TRBD2 (5 bases). Between the trimmed V and J ends, which lost 6 bases and 6 bases, there was a span of 12 bases. The CDR3 sequence is 13 residues long. Germline V gives CDR1 MNHNS, CDR2 SASEGT.

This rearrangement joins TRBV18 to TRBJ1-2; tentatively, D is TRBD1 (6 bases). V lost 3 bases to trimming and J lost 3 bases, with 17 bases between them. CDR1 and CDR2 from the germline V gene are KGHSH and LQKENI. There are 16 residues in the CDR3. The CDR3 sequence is CASSPTRDTLYYGYTF. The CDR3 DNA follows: TGTGCCAGCTCACCGACCCGGGACACGCTCTACTATGGCTACACCTTC.

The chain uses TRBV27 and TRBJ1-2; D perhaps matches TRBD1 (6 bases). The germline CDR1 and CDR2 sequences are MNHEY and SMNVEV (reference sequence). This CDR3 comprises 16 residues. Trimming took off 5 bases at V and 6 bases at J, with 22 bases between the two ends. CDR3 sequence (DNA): TGTGCCAGCAGTCCGATGGGACAATTTGTGAAGGATGGCTACACCTTC. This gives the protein CASSPMGQFVKDGYTF.

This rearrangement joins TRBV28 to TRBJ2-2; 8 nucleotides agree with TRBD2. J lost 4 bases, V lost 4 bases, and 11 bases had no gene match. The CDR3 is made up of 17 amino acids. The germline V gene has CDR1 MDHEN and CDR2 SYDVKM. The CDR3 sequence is CASSSQITSGGTGELFF. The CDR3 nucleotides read TGTGCCAGCAGTTCCCAAATAACTAGCGGAGGCACCGGGGAGCTGTTTTTT.